The entry below describes one TCR beta chain. This sample was taken from a study of blood T cell repertoires in COVID-19. Study details: Donors in the United States, Italy and Spain gave samples during acute or convalescent COVID-19. The cDNA or gDNA used as material had been derived from T cells, B-cell-depleted T cells, or PBMCs.

Study members were between roughly 18 and 100 years old and lived in 24 US regions. Repertoires were generated with immunoSEQ multiplex PCR, while TCRdb's copy carries only in-frame clones and drops some. Of roughly 130,000 clones detected, 80% to 90% appear once; the ten largest clones hold around 3.2%. The CDR3 loop spans 16 amino acids. Trimming removed 0 bases from V and 6 bases from J, with 16 bases in between. Looked up from germline, CDR1 is SGHKS and CDR2 is YYEKEE (reference sequence). Source material: PBMCs or T cells enriched from blood (not recorded which). The rearrangement joins TRBV5-5 to TRBJ2-1; possibly TRBD2 for D (5 bases). This receptor was obtained from a woman in her forties or fifties with acute COVID-19. This CDR3 is CASSLVSSGYFNEQFF. CDR3 nucleotides: TGTGCCAGCAGCTTGGTGTCGTCGGGGTACTTCAATGAGCAGTTCTTC.